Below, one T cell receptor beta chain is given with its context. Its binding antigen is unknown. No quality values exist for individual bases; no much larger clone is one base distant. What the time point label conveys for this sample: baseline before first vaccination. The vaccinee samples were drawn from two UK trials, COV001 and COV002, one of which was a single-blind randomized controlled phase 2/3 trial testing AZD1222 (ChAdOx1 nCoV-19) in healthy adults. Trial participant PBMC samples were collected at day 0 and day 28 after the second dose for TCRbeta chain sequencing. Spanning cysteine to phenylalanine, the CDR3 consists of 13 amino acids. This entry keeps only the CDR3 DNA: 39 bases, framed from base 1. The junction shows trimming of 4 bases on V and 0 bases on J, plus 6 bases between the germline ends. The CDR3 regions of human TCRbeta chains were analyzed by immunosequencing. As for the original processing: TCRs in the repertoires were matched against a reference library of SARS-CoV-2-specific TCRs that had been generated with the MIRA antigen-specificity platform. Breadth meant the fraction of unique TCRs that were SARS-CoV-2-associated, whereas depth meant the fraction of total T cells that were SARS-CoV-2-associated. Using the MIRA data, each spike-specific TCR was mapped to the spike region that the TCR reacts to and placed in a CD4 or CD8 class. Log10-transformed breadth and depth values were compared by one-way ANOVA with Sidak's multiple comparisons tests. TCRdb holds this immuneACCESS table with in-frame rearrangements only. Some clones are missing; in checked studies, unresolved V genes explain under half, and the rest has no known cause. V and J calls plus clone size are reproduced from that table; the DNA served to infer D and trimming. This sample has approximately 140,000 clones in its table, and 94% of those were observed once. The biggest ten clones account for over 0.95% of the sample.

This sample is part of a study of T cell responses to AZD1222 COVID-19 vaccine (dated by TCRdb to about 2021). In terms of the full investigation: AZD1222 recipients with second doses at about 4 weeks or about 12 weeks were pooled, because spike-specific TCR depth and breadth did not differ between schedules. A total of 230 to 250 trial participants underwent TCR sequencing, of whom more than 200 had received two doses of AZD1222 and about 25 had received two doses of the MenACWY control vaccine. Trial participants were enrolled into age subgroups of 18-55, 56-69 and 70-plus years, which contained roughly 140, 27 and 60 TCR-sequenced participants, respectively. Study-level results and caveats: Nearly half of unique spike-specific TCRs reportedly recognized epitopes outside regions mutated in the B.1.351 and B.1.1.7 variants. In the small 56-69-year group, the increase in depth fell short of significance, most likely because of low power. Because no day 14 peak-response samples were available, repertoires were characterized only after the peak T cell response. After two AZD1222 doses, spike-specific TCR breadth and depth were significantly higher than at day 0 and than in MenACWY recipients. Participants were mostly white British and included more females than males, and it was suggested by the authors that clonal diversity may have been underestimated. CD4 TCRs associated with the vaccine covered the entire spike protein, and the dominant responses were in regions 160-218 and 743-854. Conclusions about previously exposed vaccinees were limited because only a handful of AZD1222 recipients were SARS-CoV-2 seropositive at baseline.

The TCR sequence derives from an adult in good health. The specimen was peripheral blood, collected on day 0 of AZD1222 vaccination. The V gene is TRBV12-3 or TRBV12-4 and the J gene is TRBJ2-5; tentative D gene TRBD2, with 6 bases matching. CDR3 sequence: CASSWDYQETQYF. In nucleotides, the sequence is TGTGCCAGCAGTTGGGACTACCAAGAGACCCAGTACTTC.